This TCR beta chain derives from a study of CD8 T cells in ankylosing spondylitis. The study's findings and limits: The study identified a TCR beta motif of roughly eight highly homologous variants that appeared characteristic of ankylosing spondylitis blood.

As the method for making TCR beta libraries, quantitative 5'-RACE with molecular barcodes was used. TCRdb reanalysed the 5' RACE reads using MiXCR and keeps one entry per CDR3 protein. The sample lists fewer than 650,000 distinct CDR3 sequences, roughly 13% occurring once. V lost 5 bases to trimming and J lost 9 bases, with 20 bases between them. The CDR3 has 15 residues. The V gene's germline CDR1 is SGHAT and CDR2 FQDESV (reference sequence). Worth noting for this clonotype: Its matching antigen is unknown.

The chain couples TRBV11-1 to TRBJ2-1; D is perhaps TRBD2 (5 bases). Sequenced: blood, either unsorted or a sorted T cell fraction (not recorded which). The receptor was derived from a male donor with ankylosing spondylitis. This CDR3 is CASSPHSGVAGEQFF. DNA for the CDR3: TGTGCCAGCAGCCCGCATTCCGGGGTAGCTGGTGAGCAGTTCTTC.